The clone carrying this TCR beta chain was counted between two and nine times. The source of the sample is a study of metastatic and nonmetastatic thyroid tumors. For the study at large: Repertoires were compared across blood and tumor or nodule tissue from malignant and benign thyroid patients.

V trimming: 5 bases; J trimming: 2 bases; junction bases outside the gene matches: 7. The germline gives CDR1 MNHEY, CDR2 SVGEGT. The CDR3 contains 15 residues. Every patient underwent thyroid surgery untreated. TCRdb reassembled clones from the PCR reads with MiXCR. The repertoire includes about 38,000 clones, over 40% of them detected once, and less than 25% sits in the top ten. This sequence joins TRBV6-2 or TRBV6-3 and TRBJ2-3; 7 bases match TRBD2. The sequenced sample consisted of tumor tissue. This TCR derives from a male donor with papillary thyroid cancer or a benign thyroid nodule (not recorded which). Some clones in this sample may be carry-over from other donors' samples. The CDR3 region has the DNA TGTGCCAGCAGTACCGGGACTATCTTCACAGATACGCAGTATTTT. It specifies CASSTGTIFTDTQYF.